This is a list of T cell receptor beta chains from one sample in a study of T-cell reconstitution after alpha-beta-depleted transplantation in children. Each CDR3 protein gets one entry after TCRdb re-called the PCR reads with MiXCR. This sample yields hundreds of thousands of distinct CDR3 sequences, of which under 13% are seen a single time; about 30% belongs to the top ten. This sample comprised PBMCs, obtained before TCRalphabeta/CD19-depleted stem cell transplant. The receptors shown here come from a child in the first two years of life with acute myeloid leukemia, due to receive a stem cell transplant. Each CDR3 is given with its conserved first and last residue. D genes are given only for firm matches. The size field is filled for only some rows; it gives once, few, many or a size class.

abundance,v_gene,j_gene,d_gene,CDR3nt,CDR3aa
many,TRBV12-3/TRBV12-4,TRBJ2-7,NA,TGTGCCAGCAGTTTATGGGAGACGGACTACGAGCAGTACTTC,CASSLWETDYEQYF
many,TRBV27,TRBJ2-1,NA,TGTGCCAGCAGTTTAAGTGAGCAGTTCTTC,CASSLSEQFF
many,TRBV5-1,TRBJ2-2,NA,TGCGCCAGCAGCTACGGGACCCAGCGTGGGACCGGGGAGCTGTTTTTT,CASSYGTQRGTGELFF
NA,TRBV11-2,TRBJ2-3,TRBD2,TGTGCCATCAGCTCCTACGGACTAGTTGGAGATACGCAGTCTTTT,CAISSYGLVGDTQSF
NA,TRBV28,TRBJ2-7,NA,TGTGCCAGCAAATCCGGTGGCTACGAGCAGTACTTC,CASKSGGYEQYF
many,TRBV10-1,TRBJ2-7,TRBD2,TGCGCCAGCAGTGTGGCAGCGGGAGAGCAGTACTTC,CASSVAAGEQYF
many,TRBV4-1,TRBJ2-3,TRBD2,TGCGCCAGCAGCCAAGATCGCGCGGGAGGGCCAGATACGCAGTATTTT,CASSQDRAGGPDTQYF
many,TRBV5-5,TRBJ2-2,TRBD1,TGTGCCAGCCGGCGACAGGGGATTACCGGGGAGCTGTTTTTT,CASRRQGITGELFF
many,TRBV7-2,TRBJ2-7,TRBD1,TGTGCCAGCAGCGGGACAGGGAGCTCCTACGAGCAGTACTTC,CASSGTGSSYEQYF
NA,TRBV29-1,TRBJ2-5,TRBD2,TGCAGCGTGCGGACTAGCGGAGAAGTGACCCAGTACTTC,CSVRTSGEVTQYF
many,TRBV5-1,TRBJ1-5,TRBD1,TGCGCCAGCAGCCCGGCCGGACAGGGGGAAGAGCCCCAGCATTTT,CASSPAGQGEEPQHF
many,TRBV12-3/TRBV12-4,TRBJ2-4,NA,TGTGCCAGCAGTAAGGGGGGGAGCGCAGCCAAAAACATTCAGTACTTC,CASSKGGSAAKNIQYF
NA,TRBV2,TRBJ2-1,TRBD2,TGTGCCAGCAGTGGGGGGCTTAGCGGGGGATACAATGAGCAGTTCTTC,CASSGGLSGGYNEQFF
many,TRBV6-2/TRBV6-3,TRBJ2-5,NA,TGTGCCAGCACCTACAAACGGGGAAGGAAGACCCAGTACTTC,CASTYKRGRKTQYF
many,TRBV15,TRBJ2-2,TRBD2,TGTGCCACCTCGAGAGCGGGGGGGCCGAACACCGGGGAGCTGTTTTTT,CATSRAGGPNTGELFF
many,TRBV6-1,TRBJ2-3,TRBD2,TGTGCCAGCACTGGACTAGTTACAGATACGCAGTATTTT,CASTGLVTDTQYF
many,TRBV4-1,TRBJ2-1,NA,TGCGCCAGCAGCCTAATTAAGGTGGGGGGCCGACCCAATGAGCAGTTCTTC,CASSLIKVGGRPNEQFF
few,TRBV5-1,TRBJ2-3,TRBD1,TGCGCCAGCAACGGCCGGCAGGGGGGCACAGATACGCAGTATTTT,CASNGRQGGTDTQYF
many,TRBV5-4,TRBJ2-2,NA,TGTGCCAGCAGCTTCAGCAGTCTTAACACCGGGGAGCTGTTTTTT,CASSFSSLNTGELFF
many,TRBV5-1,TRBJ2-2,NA,TGCGCCAGCAGCCCGGAGGGGATTGAGACCGGGGAGCTGTTTTTT,CASSPEGIETGELFF
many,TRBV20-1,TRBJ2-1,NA,TGCAGTGCCCTCGGGACCCCCTACAATGAGCAGTTCTTC,CSALGTPYNEQFF
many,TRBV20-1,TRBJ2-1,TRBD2,TGCAGTGCTAGTCGGACTAGCGGGGAGCAGTTCTTC,CSASRTSGEQFF
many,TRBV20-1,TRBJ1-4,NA,TGCAGTGCTAGGGATGGGGATGAAAAACTGTTTTTT,CSARDGDEKLFF
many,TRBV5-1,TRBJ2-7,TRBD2,TGCGCCAGCAGCTGGGGCGGGAGCTCCTACGAGCAGTACTTC,CASSWGGSSYEQYF
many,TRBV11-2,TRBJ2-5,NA,TGTGCCAGCAGCTTCCCTCCCGGGGAGACCCAGTACTTC,CASSFPPGETQYF
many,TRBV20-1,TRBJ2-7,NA,TGCAGTGCTCCCGGCCTGTCCGGATACGAGCAGTACTTC,CSAPGLSGYEQYF